Listed below are T cell receptor beta chains from one sample, sequenced in a study of T cells in localized non-small cell lung cancer. Generated by immunoSEQ multiplex PCR, the TCRdb table keeps only in-frame clones and is missing some. The table records about 59,000 clones, roughly 92% of them present only once. This sample comprised peripheral blood, obtained before any cancer treatment. The receptors were sampled from a man aged 35 to 70 with stage I lung adenocarcinoma. CDR3s leave out the opening cysteine and the closing phenylalanine or tryptophan.

len	v_gene	j_gene	CDR3aa
13	TRBV19	TRBJ2-1	ASSIKAGVGNEQF
13	TRBV10-3	TRBJ2-5	AISPGLAGQETQY
13	TRBV11-2	TRBJ2-7	ASSFGGQSSYEQY
12	TRBV19	TRBJ1-2	ASSIGTTLGGYT
14	TRBV4-1	TRBJ2-2	ASSHLGPPNTGELF
12	TRBV18	TRBJ2-7	ASSPTWGSHEQY
14	TRBV4-1	TRBJ2-4	ASSQGAGLTKNIQY
12	TRBV7-9	TRBJ2-1	ASSIRQDYNEQF
13	TRBV6-6	TRBJ2-5	ASTGLAGLQETQY
13	TRBV15	TRBJ2-2	ATSKGWENTGELF
14	TRBV11-2	TRBJ2-2	ASSIGSEEGVGELF
10	TRBV5-4	TRBJ2-3	ASSQSLDTQY
14	TRBV4-1	TRBJ2-1	ASSQDISGNYNEQF
12	TRBV10-3	TRBJ2-1	AISEEREGAEQF
14	TRBV14	TRBJ2-2	ASSQGTRTFTGELF
14	TRBV9	TRBJ2-3	ASSAMAGVGTDTQY
13	TRBV13	TRBJ2-1	ASSPRLAGHNEQF
12	TRBV4-2	TRBJ1-3	ASSLGEGRNTIY
15	TRBV18	TRBJ2-7	ASSPGTSGRPRYEQY
11	TRBV7-2	TRBJ2-1	ASSLRRESEQF
11	TRBV7-2	TRBJ2-5	ASSLRVLETQY
15	TRBV11-2	TRBJ2-4	ASTLLVGLSAKNIQY
13	TRBV18	TRBJ2-3	ASSRRTSDTDTQY
12	TRBV5-8	TRBJ2-5	ASSLSSWGQRCD
13	TRBV2	TRBJ2-3	ASDRDSLSTDTQY
10	TRBV18	TRBJ2-7	ASSPTSYEQY
14	TRBV7-2	TRBJ2-5	ASSPRASGRMETQY
12	TRBV10-3	TRBJ1-1	AISGGIGDTEAF
13	TRBV15	TRBJ2-1	ATSSSGLVGNEQF
13	TRBV11-3	TRBJ2-3	ASSQREGRGDTQY
14	TRBV28	TRBJ1-5	ASSTWRGSLNQPQH
11	TRBV6-1	TRBJ2-7	ASKRGPQYEQY
13	TRBV6-1	TRBJ2-7	ASSERGQGVYEQY
13	TRBV5-4	TRBJ2-2	ASSLQGATAGELF
13	TRBV11-2	TRBJ1-2	ASSLGSNPNYGYT
12	TRBV6-5	TRBJ2-7	ASSGTEIAYEQY
12	TRBV5-1	TRBJ2-1	ASSAGGGYNEQF
13	TRBV9	TRBJ2-7	ASSPRLAGDSEQY
9	TRBV11-2	TRBJ2-7	ASSEGPKQY
12	TRBV5-5	TRBJ2-1	ASSTGSPYNEQF
14	TRBV28	TRBJ2-4	ASSTVRASAKNIQY
12	TRBV7-2	TRBJ2-1	ASSLAPGRSEQF
10	TRBV19	TRBJ1-1	ASSMGNTEAF